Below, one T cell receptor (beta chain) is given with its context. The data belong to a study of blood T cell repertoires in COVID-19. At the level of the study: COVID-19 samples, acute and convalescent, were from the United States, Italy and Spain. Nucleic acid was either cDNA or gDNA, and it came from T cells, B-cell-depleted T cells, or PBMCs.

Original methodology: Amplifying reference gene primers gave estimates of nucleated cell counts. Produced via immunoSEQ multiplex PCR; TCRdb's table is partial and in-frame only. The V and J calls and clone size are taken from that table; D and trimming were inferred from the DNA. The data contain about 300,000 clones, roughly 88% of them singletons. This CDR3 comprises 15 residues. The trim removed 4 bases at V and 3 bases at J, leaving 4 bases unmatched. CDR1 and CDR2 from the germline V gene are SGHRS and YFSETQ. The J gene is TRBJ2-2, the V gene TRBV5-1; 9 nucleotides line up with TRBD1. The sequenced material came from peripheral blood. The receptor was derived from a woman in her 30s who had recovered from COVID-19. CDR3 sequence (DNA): TGCGCCAGCAGCCTACAGGGGGCGGACACCGGGGAGCTGTTTTTT. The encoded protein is CASSLQGADTGELFF.